The T cell receptor beta chain described here comes from a study of graft-versus-host responses after intestinal transplantation. Across the whole study: Those transplanted obtained multivisceral, liver-intestinal, or isolated intestinal grafts. Following induction with anti-thymocyte globulin, all recipients were given tacrolimus and steroids for roughly three years. Study-level findings and limits: In recipient marrow, GvH clones were found, and some appeared first in ileum or blood.

To note about this clone: Antigen specificity is unknown.

Libraries were prepared by immunoSEQ multiplex PCR; TCRdb keeps only in-frame clonotypes and omits some of them. The sample contains tens of thousands of clones, 83% of which appear only once. The germline V gene encodes CDR1 LNHDA and CDR2 SQIVND (reference sequence). The CDR3 is 17 residues long. V dropped 2 bases and J dropped 5 bases, with 18 bases sitting between them. The chain couples TRBV19 to TRBJ2-2; either TRBD1 or TRBD2 may fit D (5 bases each). The TCR comes from a human donor who received an intestinal transplant. The sample here was unstimulated CD8+ T cells sorted from spleen or lymph node cells, taken before intestinal transplant. The DNA of the CDR3 is TGTGCCAGTAGTATACGGGACCAAGCGTGGTGGACCGGGGAGCTGTTTTTT. Amino acids: CASSIRDQAWWTGELFF.